This T cell receptor beta chain was recorded in a study of OX40 agonist ivuxolimab in advanced cancers. CDR1 and CDR2 (germline): MRHNA, SNTAGT. The trim removed 6 bases at V and 0 bases at J, leaving 6 bases unmatched. The CDR3 is made up of 16 amino acids. The method was immunoSEQ multiplex PCR; TCRdb's version includes in-frame clones alone and lacks a portion of them. The table shows approximately 59,000 clones, with around 85% occurring only once. This clone was counted only a few times. The chain couples TRBV6-4 to TRBJ2-2; 8 nucleotides line up with TRBD2. Sample: CD4+ or CD8+ T cells sorted from blood, taken in a trial of the OX40 agonist ivuxolimab. The TCR sequence derives from an adult with an advanced solid tumor such as melanoma, head and neck, liver or kidney cancer. CDR3 protein: CASSNSGNPNTGELFF. The CDR3 DNA reads TGTGCCAGCAGCAATAGCGGGAATCCGAACACCGGGGAGCTGTTTTTT.